The rows below give T cell receptor beta chains drawn from one sample of a study of blood T cells in healthy people across ages. TCRdb reprocessed the 5' RACE reads with MiXCR, giving one entry per CDR3 protein. The sample carries hundreds of thousands of distinct CDR3 sequences, more than 40% recorded once. Source material: blood. These receptor sequences come from a man in his sixties in good health. The CDR3 runs from the conserved cysteine through the conserved F or W. Each record gives: V gene, J gene, D gene, clone size, CDR3 protein, CDR3 DNA. A D gene is named only where the DNA matches it firmly. For some rows the clone size is stated as once, few or many, or as a class when expanded; others skip it.

TRBV9,TRBJ2-3,TRBD2,.,CASSRSGGAADTQYF,TGTGCCAGCAGCAGGAGCGGGGGGGCCGCAGATACGCAGTATTTT
TRBV6-2/TRBV6-3,TRBJ2-7,.,.,CASTGANRAQEQYF,TGTGCCAGCACCGGAGCTAACAGGGCTCAGGAGCAGTACTTC
TRBV4-2,TRBJ2-3,TRBD2,.,CASSRGTSGVSTDTQYF,TGTGCCAGCAGCCGGGGGACTAGCGGGGTTAGCACAGATACGCAGTATTTT
TRBV7-3,TRBJ2-1,TRBD2,few,CASSPETSGGPGKQFF,TGTGCCAGCAGCCCGGAGACTAGCGGGGGGCCGGGTAAGCAGTTCTTC
TRBV18,TRBJ2-5,.,few,CASSPPVLAEVTETQYF,TGTGCCAGCTCACCACCTGTGTTAGCGGAAGTCACGGAGACCCAGTACTTC
TRBV20-1,TRBJ2-1,.,.,CGAIHGTDDNEQFF,TGCGGTGCTATACATGGGACGGATGACAATGAGCAGTTCTTC
TRBV7-2,TRBJ1-2,.,.,CASSPYEGGDGYTF,TGTGCCAGCAGCCCTTATGAGGGTGGAGATGGCTACACCTTC
TRBV20-1,TRBJ1-2,.,few,CSARDRGREYGYTF,TGCAGTGCTAGAGATCGTGGCAGGGAATATGGCTACACCTTC
TRBV4-3,TRBJ2-5,TRBD1,few,CASSTGTGDGTQYF,TGCGCCAGCAGCACCGGGACAGGGGACGGGACCCAGTACTTC
TRBV27,TRBJ2-7,.,.,CASKTALETSEQYF,TGTGCCAGCAAAACTGCTCTAGAGACCTCCGAGCAGTACTTC
TRBV7-2,TRBJ2-1,.,few,CASSWRWKNHSYNEQFF,TGTGCCAGCAGCTGGCGCTGGAAGAATCACTCCTACAATGAGCAGTTCTTC
TRBV7-2,TRBJ2-5,TRBD2,few,CASSRRGVQETQYF,TGTGCCAGCAGCAGACGGGGGGTCCAAGAGACCCAGTACTTC
TRBV5-1,TRBJ2-1,.,.,CASSQLTTAAYNEQFF,TGCGCCAGCAGCCAGCTCACGACAGCGGCCTACAATGAGCAGTTCTTC
TRBV7-2,TRBJ2-3,TRBD2,.,CASRTSGGPTDTQYF,TGTGCCAGCAGAACTAGCGGGGGGCCCACAGATACGCAGTATTTT
TRBV6-5,TRBJ2-7,TRBD1,.,CASSPAPSTGGYEQYF,TGTGCCAGCAGTCCAGCCCCATCCACAGGGGGCTACGAGCAGTACTTC
TRBV4-3,TRBJ2-7,.,.,CASSLGTDSSGEQYF,TGCGCCAGCAGCTTAGGGACGGACTCCTCCGGCGAGCAGTACTTC
TRBV2,TRBJ1-1,.,once,CASRIGRTDNTEAFF,TGTGCCAGCAGGATAGGACGGACAGATAACACTGAAGCTTTCTTT
TRBV3-1,TRBJ2-7,.,.,CASSPREDYEQYF,TGTGCCAGCAGCCCTCGCGAGGACTACGAGCAGTACTTC
TRBV9,TRBJ1-1,.,few,CASSVGGHTEAFF,TGTGCCAGCAGCGTAGGGGGACACACTGAAGCTTTCTTT
TRBV12-3/TRBV12-4,TRBJ2-5,.,once,CAGSPPRQPRETQYF,TGTGCCGGCAGTCCCCCCCGACAGCCGCGGGAGACCCAGTACTTC
TRBV5-1,TRBJ1-4,.,.,CASSDDSTFRDEKLFF,TGCGCCAGCAGCGACGACAGTACTTTTAGGGATGAAAAACTGTTTTTT
TRBV20-1,TRBJ2-3,.,few,CSARNQDTQYF,TGCAGTGCCCGAAATCAAGATACGCAGTATTTT
TRBV9,TRBJ2-3,.,few,CASSVGIGTDTQYF,TGTGCCAGCAGCGTAGGAATAGGCACAGATACGCAGTATTTT
TRBV5-5,TRBJ2-7,.,.,CASSLGGVRLLYEQYF,TGTGCCAGCAGCTTGGGCGGGGTGAGATTATTATACGAGCAGTACTTC
TRBV5-1,TRBJ2-5,.,.,CASSLREYKETQYF,TGCGCCAGCAGCTTAAGGGAGTATAAAGAGACCCAGTACTTC
TRBV10-3,TRBJ2-6,.,few,CAISADSGSSGANVLTF,TGTGCCATCAGTGCAGACAGCGGCAGCTCTGGGGCCAACGTCCTGACTTTC
TRBV29-1,TRBJ1-2,.,few,CSVERVLYGYTF,TGCAGCGTTGAAAGGGTACTTTATGGCTACACCTTC
TRBV7-3,TRBJ2-7,.,.,CASSTHVTSYNEQYF,TGTGCCAGCAGCACCCACGTGACAAGTTACAATGAGCAGTACTTC
TRBV7-2,TRBJ1-2,.,.,CASSRDGGYGYTF,TGTGCCAGCAGCCGGGACGGGGGATATGGCTACACCTTC
TRBV5-1,TRBJ2-1,TRBD2,once,CASSAASGGYYNEQFF,TGCGCCAGCAGCGCAGCCAGCGGGGGGTACTACAATGAGCAGTTCTTC
TRBV20-1,TRBJ2-7,TRBD1,.,CSAPDGQEISYEQYF,TGCAGTGCTCCAGATGGACAGGAAATCTCCTACGAGCAGTACTTC
TRBV10-3,TRBJ2-3,TRBD1,.,CAISWTGIPTDTQYF,TGTGCCATCAGTTGGACAGGGATCCCCACAGATACGCAGTATTTT
TRBV5-6,TRBJ2-3,TRBD1,.,CASSPSDRGWRDTQYF,TGTGCCAGCAGCCCGTCGGACAGGGGGTGGAGAGATACGCAGTATTTT
TRBV5-1,TRBJ2-1,TRBD2,.,CASSGGGITYNEQFF,TGCGCCAGCAGCGGCGGGGGGATAACCTACAATGAGCAGTTCTTC
TRBV12-3/TRBV12-4,TRBJ1-5,.,.,CASSLARRRTRYSNQPQHF,TGTGCCAGCAGTTTAGCGCGCCGCAGGACTCGGTATAGCAATCAGCCCCAGCATTTT
TRBV20-1,TRBJ2-1,TRBD2,.,CSATLGLAGNNEQFF,TGCAGTGCTACCCTGGGACTAGCGGGAAACAATGAGCAGTTCTTC
TRBV13,TRBJ2-4,TRBD1,many,CATTYRDREYVNIQYF,TGTGCCACCACCTATAGGGACAGGGAGTACGTAAACATTCAGTACTTC
TRBV24-1,TRBJ1-2,.,.,CATSEGGPMGSDGYTF,TGTGCCACCAGTGAAGGGGGACCGATGGGAAGTGATGGCTACACCTTC